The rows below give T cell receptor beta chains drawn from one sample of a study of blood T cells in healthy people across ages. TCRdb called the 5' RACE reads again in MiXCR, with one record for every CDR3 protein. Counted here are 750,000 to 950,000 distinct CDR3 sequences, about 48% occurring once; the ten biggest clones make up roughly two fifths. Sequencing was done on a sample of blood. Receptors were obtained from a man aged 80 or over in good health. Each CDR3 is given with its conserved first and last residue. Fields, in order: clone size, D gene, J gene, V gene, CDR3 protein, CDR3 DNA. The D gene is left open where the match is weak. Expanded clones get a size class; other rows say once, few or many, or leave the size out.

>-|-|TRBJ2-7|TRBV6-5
CASTRGGTYEQYF
TGTGCCAGCACTCGCGGAGGGACCTACGAGCAGTACTTC
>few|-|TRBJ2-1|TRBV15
CATSQEGSSYNEQFF
TGTGCCACCAGCCAGGAGGGGAGCTCCTACAATGAGCAGTTCTTC
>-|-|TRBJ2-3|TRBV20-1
CSARGASNRYAYF
TGCAGTGCTAGAGGGGCTAGCAACAGATACGCGTATTTT
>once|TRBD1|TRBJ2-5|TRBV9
CASSEGQVGRQETQYF
TGTGCCAGCAGCGAGGGACAGGTTGGCCGCCAAGAGACCCAGTACTTC
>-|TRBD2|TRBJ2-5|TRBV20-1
CSAKGRERRETQYF
TGCAGTGCAAAAGGGCGGGAGAGGCGGGAGACCCAGTACTTC
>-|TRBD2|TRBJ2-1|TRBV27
CASSLRTSIDEQFF
TGTGCCAGCAGTCTACGGACTAGCATCGATGAGCAGTTCTTC
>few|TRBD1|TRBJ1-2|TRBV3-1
CASSQGQGAEGYTF
TGTGCCAGCAGCCAAGGACAGGGGGCCGAGGGCTACACCTTC
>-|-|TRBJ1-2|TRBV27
CASSLFLGNYGYTF
TGTGCCAGCAGTTTATTTTTGGGAAACTATGGCTACACCTTC
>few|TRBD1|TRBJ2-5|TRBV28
CASTHRTGRETQYF
TGTGCCAGCACCCATAGGACAGGGAGGGAGACCCAGTACTTC
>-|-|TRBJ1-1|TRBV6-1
CASRGHLNTEAFF
TGTGCCAGCAGGGGACACCTAAACACTGAAGCTTTCTTT
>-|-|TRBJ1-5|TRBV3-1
CASSQTMPQGPQHF
TGTGCCAGCAGCCAGACAATGCCCCAGGGGCCCCAGCATTTT
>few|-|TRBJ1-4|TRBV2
CASSEALRGEKLFF
TGTGCCAGCAGTGAAGCCCTCCGGGGTGAAAAACTGTTTTTT
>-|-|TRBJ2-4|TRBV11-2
CASSAPGSPSGEQYF
TGTGCCAGCAGCGCCCCCGGGAGTCCTTCGGGGGAGCAGTACTTC
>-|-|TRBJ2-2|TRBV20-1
CSAHLASGELFF
TGCAGTGCTCACCTAGCTTCCGGGGAGCTGTTTTTT
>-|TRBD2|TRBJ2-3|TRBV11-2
CASSPLSGRIDTQYF
TGTGCCAGCAGCCCACTCAGCGGGAGAATAGATACGCAGTATTTT
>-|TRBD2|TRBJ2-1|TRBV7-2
CASSPTSGRARGYNEQFF
TGTGCCAGCAGCCCCACTAGCGGGAGGGCCAGAGGTTACAATGAGCAGTTCTTC
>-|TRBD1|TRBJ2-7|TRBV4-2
CASSQPDRDEQYF
TGTGCCAGCAGCCAACCCGACAGGGACGAGCAGTACTTC
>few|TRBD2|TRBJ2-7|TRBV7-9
CASSPPSGPYEQYF
TGTGCCAGCAGCCCCCCTAGCGGACCGTACGAGCAGTACTTC
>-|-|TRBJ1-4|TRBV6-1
CASSPGGVFTNEKLFF
TGTGCCAGCAGTCCGGGGGGGGTGTTTACTAATGAAAAACTGTTTTTT
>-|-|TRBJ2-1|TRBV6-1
CASTSPDLGNEQFF
TGTGCCAGCACCAGTCCGGACCTAGGGAATGAGCAGTTCTTC
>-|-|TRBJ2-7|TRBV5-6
CASSSRSRPSYEQYF
TGTGCCAGCAGCTCGAGGAGCCGTCCTTCCTACGAGCAGTACTTC
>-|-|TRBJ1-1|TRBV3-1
CASSPHGTRLTEAFF
TGTGCCAGCAGCCCGCATGGGACGCGGTTAACTGAAGCTTTCTTT
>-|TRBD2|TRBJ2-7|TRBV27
CASSPRTSGRRHEQYF
TGTGCCAGCAGTCCACGGACTAGCGGGAGACGGCACGAGCAGTACTTC
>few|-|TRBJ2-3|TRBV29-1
CSALGAGTQYF
TGCAGCGCACTTGGGGCGGGTACGCAGTATTTT
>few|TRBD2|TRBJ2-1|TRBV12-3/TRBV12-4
CASIPTGLAGRYEQFF
TGTGCCAGCATTCCTACGGGACTAGCGGGACGGTATGAGCAGTTCTTC
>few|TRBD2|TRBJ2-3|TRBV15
CATSWELAGGNRYAYF
TGTGCCACCAGCTGGGAGTTAGCGGGAGGGAACAGATACGCGTATTTT
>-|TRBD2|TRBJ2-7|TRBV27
CASSLSPRTSYYEQYF
TGTGCCAGCAGTTTATCACCGCGGACTAGTTATTACGAGCAGTACTTC
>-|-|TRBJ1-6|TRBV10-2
CASNPAGRDSPLHF
TGCGCCAGCAACCCGGCGGGGAGGGATTCACCCCTCCACTTT
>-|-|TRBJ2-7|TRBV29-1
CSVGRAYEQYF
TGCAGCGTTGGACGGGCCTACGAGCAGTACTTC
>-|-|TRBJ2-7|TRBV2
CASSDDNPLAYEQYF
TGTGCCAGCAGTGATGACAACCCGTTAGCGTACGAGCAGTACTTC
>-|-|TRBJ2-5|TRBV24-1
CATSALTGEETQYF
TGTGCCACCAGTGCCTTGACTGGGGAAGAGACCCAGTACTTC
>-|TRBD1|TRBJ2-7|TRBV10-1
CASSESDRAGDEQYF
TGCGCCAGCAGTGAGTCGGACAGGGCAGGGGACGAGCAGTACTTC
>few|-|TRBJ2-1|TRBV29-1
CSAYLSYNEQFF
TGCAGCGCCTACCTCTCCTACAATGAGCAGTTCTTC
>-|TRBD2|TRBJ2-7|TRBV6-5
CASSPGLAGKYEQYF
TGTGCCAGCAGTCCCGGGCTAGCGGGAAAATACGAGCAGTACTTC
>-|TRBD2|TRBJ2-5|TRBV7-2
CASSLAGASGSLGQETQYF
TGTGCCAGCAGCTTAGCTGGGGCTAGCGGGAGTTTGGGACAAGAGACCCAGTACTTC
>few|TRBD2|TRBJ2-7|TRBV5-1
CASRGTSGSNYEQYF
TGCGCCAGCAGAGGGACTAGCGGGAGTAACTACGAGCAGTACTTC
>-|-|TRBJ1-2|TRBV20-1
CSATPSPGGYTF
TGCAGTGCTACCCCCTCACCGGGGGGCTACACCTTC
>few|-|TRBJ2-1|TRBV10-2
CATGYNEQFF
TGCGCCACGGGATACAATGAGCAGTTCTTC
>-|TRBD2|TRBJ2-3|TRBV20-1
CSARDIAGGPGRYAYF
TGCAGTGCTAGAGATATAGCGGGAGGGCCGGGGAGATACGCGTATTTT
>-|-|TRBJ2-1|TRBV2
CASSEAEGAIYNEQFF
TGTGCCAGCAGTGAAGCCGAAGGGGCAATATACAATGAGCAGTTCTTC
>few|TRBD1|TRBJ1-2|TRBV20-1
CSAPTGGLGGYTF
TGCAGTGCTCCGACAGGGGGACTTGGTGGCTACACCTTC
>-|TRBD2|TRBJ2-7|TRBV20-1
CSATSNPWSSYEQYF
TGCAGTGCGACTAGCAATCCGTGGAGCTCCTACGAGCAGTACTTC
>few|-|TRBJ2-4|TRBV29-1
CSVWGGARTGKNIQYF
TGCAGCGTCTGGGGGGGAGCACGGACAGGGAAAAACATTCAGTACTTC
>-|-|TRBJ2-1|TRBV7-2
CASSLDGRNEQFF
TGTGCCAGCAGCTTAGATGGCCGCAATGAGCAGTTCTTC
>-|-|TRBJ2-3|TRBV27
CASSLGQGADTQYF
TGTGCCAGCAGTTTAGGCCAGGGTGCAGATACGCAGTATTTT
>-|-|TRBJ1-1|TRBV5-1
CASSLVLGEFNTEAFF
TGCGCCAGCAGCTTGGTTCTCGGAGAATTTAACACTGAAGCTTTCTTT
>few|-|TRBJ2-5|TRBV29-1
CSVVITPGNQETQYF
TGCAGCGTTGTCATCACGCCGGGGAACCAAGAGACCCAGTACTTC
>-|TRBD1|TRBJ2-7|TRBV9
CASSGGSGTGEVYEQYF
TGTGCCAGCAGCGGCGGATCCGGCACAGGGGAAGTCTACGAGCAGTACTTC
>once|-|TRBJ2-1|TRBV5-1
CASSGSRNEQFF
TGCGCCAGCAGTGGCTCGCGCAATGAGCAGTTCTTC
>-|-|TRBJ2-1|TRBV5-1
CASKGSGENEQFF
TGCGCCAGCAAGGGTTCGGGAGAAAATGAGCAGTTCTTC
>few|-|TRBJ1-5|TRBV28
CASSDGGYSNQPQHF
TGTGCCAGCAGCGACGGCGGTTATAGCAATCAGCCCCAGCATTTT
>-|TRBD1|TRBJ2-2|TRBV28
CASSPDRGPGELFF
TGTGCCAGCAGCCCGGACAGGGGGCCCGGGGAGCTGTTTTTT
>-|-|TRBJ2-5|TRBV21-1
CASSARWGTQYF
TGTGCCAGCAGCGCCCGGTGGGGAACCCAGTACTTC
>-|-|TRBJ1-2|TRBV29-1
CSVGGVSFYGYTF
TGCAGCGTTGGGGGGGTCAGCTTCTATGGCTACACCTTC